The present TCR beta chain was sequenced within a study of blood T cell repertoires in COVID-19. Across the whole study: Acute-phase and convalescent COVID-19 samples originated in the United States, Italy and Spain. T cells, B-cell-depleted T cells, or PBMCs provided the cDNA or gDNA that served as material.

Original methodology: The assay estimated nucleated cells by amplifying reference gene primers. Profiled with immunoSEQ multiplex PCR; TCRdb holds only in-frame clones, not every one. The D gene and trimming were derived from the DNA, and the V and J assignments and clone size from that table. The table lists approximately 380,000 clones, more than 85% of them singletons. The J segment lost 6 bases and the V segment lost 0 bases, leaving 13 bases of the junction unmatched. Germline CDR1 and CDR2: MNHNS and SASEGT. The CDR3 runs to 20 residues. The sample holds one count of this clone. Across 20 to 25 US areas, participants ranged in age from about 18 to 100 years.

Sequencing was performed on PBMCs or T cells enriched from blood (not recorded which). The chain links TRBV6-1 to TRBJ2-1, with 14 bases that match TRBD2. The clonotype comes from a woman aged 40 to 49 who had been exposed to COVID-19. The CDR3 reads CASSEAIPGLAGVFTNEQFF. The CDR3 coding sequence is TGTGCCAGCAGTGAAGCGATACCGGGACTAGCGGGGGTTTTTACCAATGAGCAGTTCTTC.